One sample yielded the 17 T cell receptor beta chains listed below, sequenced in a study of blood T cell repertoires in COVID-19. TCRdb keeps only in-frame clones here, not all; method: immunoSEQ multiplex PCR. The repertoire holds roughly 84,000 clones, with 80% as singletons. Sequencing was done on a sample of peripheral blood. The receptors stem from a woman aged 35 to 49 with active or convalescent COVID-19.

The rearrangement links TRBV7-2 to TRBJ2-2, with D possibly TRBD2 on 7 matching bases. The germline V gene has CDR1 SGHTA and CDR2 FQGNSA. Trimming pared 2 bases from V and 2 bases from J, leaving 12 bases between. The CDR3 is 16 amino acids. The CDR3 here is CASSLTRGANTGELFF. The CDR3, as DNA: TGTGCCAGCAGCTTAACACGGGGGGCTAACACCGGGGAGCTGTTTTTT. The full variable domain, completed using reference TRBV7-2 and TRBJ2-2, is GAGVSQSPSNKVTEKGKDVELRCDPISGHTALYWYRQSLGQGLEFLIYFQGNSAPDKSGLPSDRFSAERTGGSVSTLTIQRTQQEDSAVYLCASSLTRGANTGELFFGEGSRLTVL.

V usage is TRBV5-8 and J usage is TRBJ2-5; 14 bases align to TRBD2. V lost 3 bases and J lost 3; bases outside the gene matches: 1. Germline V gives CDR1 SGHTS, CDR2 YDEGEE. The CDR3 loop spans 15 amino acids. The chain's CDR3 is CASSSGLAGEETQYF. The CDR3 DNA is TGTGCCAGCAGCTCGGGACTAGCGGGGGAAGAGACCCAGTACTTC. The whole variable domain, filled in from reference TRBV5-8 and TRBJ2-5, reads EAGVTQSPTHLIKTRGQQATLRCSPISGHTSVYWYQQALGLGLQFLLWYDEGEERNRGNFPPRFSGRQFPNYSSELNVNALELEDSALYLCASSSGLAGEETQYFGPGTRLLVL.

The CDR3 DNA sequence: TGTGCCAGCCAGGACAGACCTAATGAAAAACTGTTTTTT. Its protein product is CASQDRPNEKLFF. J is TRBJ1-4 and V is TRBV10-3; TRBD1 is a possible D gene (6 bases). CDR1 is ENHRY and CDR2 is SYGVKD in the germline V gene. V lost 10 bases and J 3 bases, leaving 12 bases between the germline ends. CDR3 length: 13 residues.

This clone was found a few times. V gene TRBV18 combines with J gene TRBJ1-1; D is ambiguous. V gave up 3 bases and J gave up 5 bases, with 19 bases separating them. The V gene's germline CDR1 is KGHSH and CDR2 LQKENI. The CDR3 length is 16 residues. CDR3 protein: CASSPVSGTSTTEAFF. Here the CDR3 DNA reads TGTGCCAGCTCACCGGTCAGTGGCACCAGTACGACTGAAGCTTTCTTT.

V and J are TRBV7-3 and TRBJ1-6, with a possible D match to TRBD1 (5 bases). V was clipped by 0 bases and J by 7 bases, with 10 bases between them. The germline CDR1 and CDR2 sequences are SGHTA and FQGTGA. The CDR3 totals 15 residues. As DNA, the CDR3 is TGTGCCAGCAGCTTAACCGGCAGGGAAAATTCACCCCTCCACTTT. It yields the protein CASSLTGRENSPLHF. Combining the CDR3 with reference TRBV7-3 and TRBJ1-6 gives the whole variable domain GAGVSQTPSNKVTEKGKYVELRCDPISGHTALYWYRQSLGQGPEFLIYFQGTGAADDSGLPNDRFFAVRPEGSVSTLKIQRTERGDSAVYLCASSLTGRENSPLHFGNGTRLTVT.

The J gene is TRBJ2-2, the V gene TRBV6-5; 7 nucleotides align to TRBD1. Germline CDR1 MNHEY, CDR2 SVGAGI. This CDR3 is 15 amino acids long. V was pared by 5 bases and J by 2 bases, with 5 bases of the junction left unmatched. The DNA of the CDR3 is TGTGCCAGCAGTAAACAGGGGTCCAACACCGGGGAGCTGTTTTTT. Translated, it gives CASSKQGSNTGELFF.

The CDR3 DNA sequence: TGTGCCAGCAGCTTCCAGGGGGACTCCTACGAGCAGTACTTC. Its translation is CASSFQGDSYEQYF. V gene TRBV11-3 combines with J gene TRBJ2-7; 7 nucleotides match TRBD1. The germline gives CDR1 SGHNT, CDR2 YENEEA. Unmatched junction bases numbered 2, after V lost 3 bases and J lost 0 bases. The CDR3 sequence is 14 residues long.

The rearrangement uses TRBV7-9 and TRBJ1-4; 8 positions agree with TRBD1. The CDR3 covers 15 residues. CDR1 is SEHNR and CDR2 is FQNEAQ in the germline V gene (reference sequence). V lost 6 bases to trimming and J lost 6 bases; unmatched junction nucleotides: 9. In DNA form, the CDR3 reads TGTGCCAGCAGGAGACCGACAGGGGAGGATGAAAAACTGTTTTTT. Its translation: CASRRPTGEDEKLFF. The complete variable domain, with remaining parts taken from reference TRBV7-9 and TRBJ1-4, reads DTGVSQNPRHKITKRGQNVTFRCDPISEHNRLYWYRQTLGQGPEFLTYFQNEAQLEKSRLLSDRFSAERPKGSFSTLEIQRTEQGDSAMYLCASRRPTGEDEKLFFGSGTQLSVL.

This clone was observed a few times. This chain uses TRBV20-1 with TRBJ2-7; the match to TRBD2 covers 9 bases. This CDR3 spans 14 amino acids. Germline V gives CDR1 DFQATT, CDR2 SNEGSKA (reference sequence). The V gene end was trimmed by 3 bases and the J gene end by 2 bases; junction bases not matched to a gene: 5. CDR3 residues: CSASESSGTYEQYF. The CDR3 bases are TGCAGTGCTAGTGAGTCTAGCGGGACCTACGAGCAGTACTTC.

J is TRBJ2-5 and V is TRBV15, with 8 bases fitting TRBD2. This CDR3 region has 16 residues. V trimming: 1 base; J trimming: 3 bases; junction bases outside the gene matches: 7. Germline assignment: CDR1 LNHNV and CDR2 YYDKDF (reference sequence). The CDR3: CATSRAAGGGKETQYF. In nucleotides, the CDR3 is TGTGCCACCAGCAGAGCCGCGGGAGGAGGAAAAGAGACCCAGTACTTC.

The rearrangement links TRBV28 to TRBJ1-6; tentatively, D is TRBD1 (5 bases). Germline V CDR1 and CDR2: MDHEN, SYDVKM. The CDR3 contains 12 residues. The V gene lost 6 bases and the J gene lost 7 bases, with 7 bases spanning the gap. CDR3 bases: TGTGCCAGCAGCGGGGGGAATTCACCCCTCCACTTT. This codes for CASSGGNSPLHF. Looking up the rest from reference TRBV28 and TRBJ1-6 gives the full variable domain: DVKVTQSSRYLVKRTGEKVFLECVQDMDHENMFWYRQDPGLGLRLIYFSYDVKMKEKGDIPEGYSVSREKKERFSLILESASTNQTSMYLCASSGGNSPLHFGNGTRLTVT.

This clone was picked up many times. The CDR3 region is CASSKQENTEAFF. As DNA, the CDR3 is TGTGCCAGCAGCAAACAGGAGAACACTGAAGCTTTCTTT. The chain links TRBV7-9 to TRBJ1-1, with D perhaps TRBD1 (5 bases). CDR1 SEHNR and CDR2 FQNEAQ come from the germline V gene (reference sequence). The CDR3 covers 13 residues. The V gene lost 5 bases and the J gene lost 1 base, with 8 bases spanning the gap.

V gene TRBV6-5 combines with J gene TRBJ2-7; a weak D match, TRBD1 (5 bases). Trimming left V 5 bases short and J 1 base short, with 9 bases between. The CDR3 runs 13 residues. Germline assignment: CDR1 MNHEY and CDR2 SVGAGI. CDR3: CASSPGQSYEQYF. CDR3 coding DNA: TGTGCCAGCAGTCCAGGACAATCCTACGAGCAGTACTTC.

The chain employs TRBV7-9 and TRBJ1-4; 12 bases fit TRBD1. V lost 5 bases and J lost 8; bases outside the gene matches: 6. This CDR3 comprises 15 residues. Looked up from germline, CDR1 is SEHNR and CDR2 is FQNEAQ (reference sequence). In nucleotides, the CDR3 is TGTGCCAGCAGCCCGGGGGGACAGGGGGCCGAAAAACTGTTTTTT. This translates into CASSPGGQGAEKLFF.

The gene calls are TRBV7-3 and TRBJ2-1; unclear D gene. The CDR3 is made up of 13 amino acids. V was cut by 0 bases and J by 7 bases, with 7 bases left in between. In germline, CDR1 is SGHTA, CDR2 FQGTGA. Here the CDR3 DNA reads TGTGCCAGCAGCTTAACGTGGCGGAATGAGCAGTTCTTC. Its translation is CASSLTWRNEQFF.

The chain couples TRBV11-3 to TRBJ2-2; D perhaps matches TRBD1 (5 bases). Trimming removed 8 bases at V and 5 bases at J, with 15 bases between. CDR3 length: 14 amino acids. CDR1 and CDR2 from the germline V gene are SGHNT and YENEEA. The CDR3 here is CASQGGSETGELFF. In DNA form, the CDR3 reads TGTGCCAGCCAGGGTGGAAGTGAAACCGGGGAGCTGTTTTTT. The whole variable domain, filled in from reference TRBV11-3 and TRBJ2-2, reads EAGVVQSPRYKIIEKKQPVAFWCNPISGHNTLYWYLQNLGQGPELLIRYENEEAVDDSQLPKDRFSAERLKGVDSTLKIQPAELGDSAVYLCASQGGSETGELFFGEGSRLTVL.

This clone was observed a handful of times. The chain couples TRBV9 to TRBJ1-1, with D perhaps matching TRBD1 (6 bases). Germline V CDR1 and CDR2: SGDLS, YYNGEE. V gave up 0 bases and J gave up 6 bases, with 12 bases separating them. This CDR3 spans 14 amino acids. The CDR3 DNA follows: TGTGCCAGCAGCGTAGCTTCAGGGGTTTCTGAAGCTTTCTTT. It specifies CASSVASGVSEAFF.